Listed below are T cell receptor beta chains from one sample, sequenced in a study of blood T cell repertoires in COVID-19. Profiling relied on immunoSEQ multiplex PCR, and the TCRdb table lists in-frame clones only, not all of them. There are over 130,000 clones in the sample; about 84% occur only once, and 1.5% to 2% lies in the top ten. Sequencing was done on a sample of PBMCs or T cells enriched from blood (not recorded which). Receptors were obtained from a woman aged 18-29 years who had been exposed to COVID-19. The CDR3 runs from the conserved cysteine through the conserved F or W. The D gene is left open where the match is weak. Not all rows give a size; the values are once, few, many and, for expanded clones, a class.

D gene	J gene	V gene	clone size	CDR3 protein	CDR3 DNA
.	TRBJ2-7	TRBV6-2/TRBV6-3	once	CASSPPSSYEQYF	TGTGCCAGCAGCCCACCGAGCTCCTACGAGCAGTACTTC
TRBD1	TRBJ1-1	TRBV2	once	CASSGQGAATEAFF	TGTGCCAGCAGTGGTCAGGGGGCGGCCACTGAAGCTTTCTTT
.	TRBJ1-5	TRBV2	once	CASSEWVTEANQPQHF	TGTGCCAGCAGTGAATGGGTGACAGAGGCCAATCAGCCCCAGCATTTT
TRBD2	TRBJ2-5	TRBV19	.	CASLPSGVAGEAFPETQYF	TGTGCCAGCCTCCCATCGGGGGTGGCGGGAGAAGCCTTCCCAGAGACCCAGTACTTC
.	TRBJ2-5	TRBV11-1	.	CASSHISSAQYF	TGTGCCAGCAGCCACATCTCTAGCGCCCAGTACTTC
TRBD1	TRBJ2-1	TRBV4-1	.	CASSQDPTGYNEQFF	TGCGCCAGCAGCCAAGATCCGACAGGGTACAATGAGCAGTTCTTC
TRBD2	TRBJ2-5	TRBV5-1	.	CASSSRRAGRETQYF	TGCGCCAGCAGCTCGCGACGAGCGGGGCGTGAGACCCAGTACTTC
TRBD2	TRBJ2-1	TRBV11-2	.	CASSLGLAGHQQFF	TGTGCCAGCAGCTTAGGACTAGCGGGACACCAGCAGTTCTTC
.	TRBJ2-1	TRBV5-1	few	CASTISYNEQFF	TGCGCCAGCACCATCTCCTACAATGAGCAGTTCTTC
.	TRBJ2-7	TRBV7-2	.	CASSFFSYYEQYF	TGTGCCAGCAGCTTCTTTTCTTACTACGAGCAGTACTTC
.	TRBJ2-1	TRBV27	.	CASSFGRDNEQFF	TGTGCCAGCAGTTTTGGCAGGGACAATGAGCAGTTCTTC
TRBD2	TRBJ2-1	TRBV5-4	.	CASSSLAGGSYNEQFF	TGTGCCAGCAGCTCCTTAGCGGGAGGCTCCTACAATGAGCAGTTCTTC
TRBD1	TRBJ2-2	TRBV27	.	CASRPTGPGELFF	TGTGCCAGCAGACCGACAGGGCCCGGGGAGCTGTTTTTT
.	TRBJ1-2	TRBV2	.	CASTLQGGRYGYTF	TGTGCCAGCACCCTACAGGGTGGTCGGTATGGCTACACCTTC
TRBD1	TRBJ2-7	TRBV7-2	.	CASSLTVRTGGYEQYF	TGTGCCAGCAGCTTAACTGTACGGACAGGGGGATACGAGCAGTACTTC
TRBD1	TRBJ1-6	TRBV4-1	.	CASSQDGQGDRNSPLHF	TGCGCCAGCAGCCAAGATGGGCAGGGGGATCGTAATTCACCCCTCCACTTT
TRBD1	TRBJ1-1	TRBV19	once	CASSRDRENTEAFF	TGTGCCAGTAGTAGGGACAGGGAGAACACTGAAGCTTTCTTT
.	TRBJ2-1	TRBV20-1	.	CSASDIATSDTMEQFF	TGCAGTGCTAGTGACATCGCCACCTCCGATACAATGGAGCAGTTCTTC
TRBD1	TRBJ1-2	TRBV30	.	CAWHELDRGILNYGYTF	TGTGCCTGGCACGAACTGGACAGGGGAATACTAAACTATGGCTACACCTTC
TRBD2	TRBJ2-5	TRBV27	.	CASSWGLAGAAQYF	TGTGCCAGCAGTTGGGGACTAGCGGGAGCGGCCCAGTACTTC
TRBD2	TRBJ2-3	TRBV6-4	.	CASSDSGLAGHTDTQYF	TGTGCCAGCAGTGACTCGGGACTAGCGGGACATACAGATACGCAGTATTTT
.	TRBJ2-7	TRBV7-8	.	CASSSGAGIYEQYF	TGTGCCAGCAGCTCAGGGGCAGGGATCTACGAGCAGTACTTC
.	TRBJ1-4	TRBV19	.	CASSTIEGATNEKLFF	TGTGCCAGTAGTACTATTGAGGGTGCAACTAATGAAAAACTGTTTTTT
.	TRBJ2-1	TRBV9	.	CASSVAWMADNYNEQFF	TGTGCCAGCAGCGTAGCTTGGATGGCTGACAACTACAATGAGCAGTTCTTC
.	TRBJ1-1	TRBV6-5	.	CASSRRNTEAFF	TGTGCCAGCAGTAGGAGGAACACTGAAGCTTTCTTT
TRBD1	TRBJ2-1	TRBV4-2	.	CASSQLQGQGSYNEQFF	TGTGCCAGCAGCCAATTACAGGGACAGGGGTCCTACAATGAGCAGTTCTTC
.	TRBJ2-2	TRBV9	.	CASSPSRYRENTGELFF	TGTGCCAGCAGCCCATCCCGGTATCGGGAGAACACCGGGGAGCTGTTTTTT
.	TRBJ1-1	TRBV19	.	CASSARGVPNTEAFF	TGTGCCAGTAGTGCCAGGGGCGTTCCGAACACTGAAGCTTTCTTT
TRBD2	TRBJ2-5	TRBV28	few	CASSRLTSGTETQYF	TGTGCCAGCAGTAGATTGACTAGCGGGACCGAGACCCAGTACTTC
.	TRBJ1-5	TRBV21-1	.	CASSKPPGGKGQPQHF	TGTGCCAGCAGCAAACCCCCAGGGGGCAAGGGACAGCCCCAGCATTTT
TRBD2	TRBJ2-1	TRBV5-1	.	CASSGGRAGNEQFF	TGCGCCAGCAGTGGTGGGAGGGCCGGTAATGAGCAGTTCTTC
TRBD1	TRBJ2-7	TRBV28	.	CASSTLGQAKYEQYF	TGTGCCAGCAGTACGCTGGGACAGGCAAAGTACGAGCAGTACTTC
.	TRBJ2-7	TRBV18	.	CASSPVNSEQYF	TGTGCCAGCTCACCGGTAAACTCCGAGCAGTACTTC
TRBD2	TRBJ2-3	TRBV4-1	.	CASSQVGLAGTADTQYF	TGCGCCAGCAGCCAGGTAGGACTAGCGGGAACGGCAGATACGCAGTATTTT
.	TRBJ2-3	TRBV27	few	CASSPEGHAGWGTDTQYF	TGTGCCAGCAGTCCCGAGGGCCACGCGGGGTGGGGCACAGATACGCAGTATTTT
.	TRBJ1-1	TRBV3-1/TRBV3-2	.	CASSQELMNTEAFF	TGTGCCAGCAGCCAAGAACTGATGAACACTGAAGCTTTCTTT
TRBD1	TRBJ2-1	TRBV29-1	.	CSVPGTGVDYNEQFF	TGCAGCGTCCCCGGGACAGGGGTCGATTACAATGAGCAGTTCTTC
TRBD2	TRBJ2-7	TRBV2	.	CASRSSGSYEQYF	TGTGCCAGCAGGTCTAGCGGGAGCTACGAGCAGTACTTC
.	TRBJ2-1	TRBV7-6	.	CASSLGLQGPYNEQFF	TGTGCCAGCAGCTTAGGCCTCCAGGGTCCCTACAATGAGCAGTTCTTC
.	TRBJ2-7	TRBV2	.	CASSDESYEQYF	TGTGCCAGCAGTGATGAGAGCTACGAGCAGTACTTC
.	TRBJ2-1	TRBV4-1	.	CASSGGYSFSSYNEQFF	TGCGCCAGCAGCGGGGGCTATAGCTTTAGCTCCTACAATGAGCAGTTCTTC
.	TRBJ2-4	TRBV30	.	CAWSARGLKNIQYF	TGTGCCTGGAGTGCAAGGGGACTGAAAAACATTCAGTACTTC
.	TRBJ1-5	TRBV6-2/TRBV6-3	.	CASSYKTQPQHF	TGTGCCAGCAGTTATAAGACACAGCCCCAGCATTTT
TRBD1	TRBJ1-1	TRBV5-5	.	CASSPGQVVPSNTEAFF	TGTGCCAGCAGCCCCGGACAGGTGGTCCCTTCGAACACTGAAGCTTTCTTT
TRBD1	TRBJ1-4	TRBV6-6	.	CASKPDRVVTNEKLFF	TGTGCCAGCAAACCAGACAGGGTTGTAACTAATGAAAAACTGTTTTTT
.	TRBJ1-2	TRBV7-2	.	CASSLAFQGPNYGYTF	TGTGCCAGCAGCTTAGCGTTTCAGGGTCCTAACTATGGCTACACCTTC
TRBD2	TRBJ2-4	TRBV5-1	.	CASRPWTSGRVNIQYF	TGCGCCAGCAGACCCTGGACTAGCGGGAGGGTAAACATTCAGTACTTC
.	TRBJ1-1	TRBV10-3	.	CAISPGWARTAGLEAFF	TGTGCCATCAGTCCAGGCTGGGCCAGGACAGCCGGCCTTGAAGCTTTCTTT
TRBD1	TRBJ1-2	TRBV3-1/TRBV3-2	.	CASSQGPETGYRGYTF	TGTGCCAGCAGCCAAGGGCCGGAGACAGGGTATCGAGGCTACACCTTC
TRBD1	TRBJ1-1	TRBV10-2	.	CASSDYTGETEAFF	TGCGCCAGCAGTGACTATACAGGGGAGACTGAAGCTTTCTTT
TRBD2	TRBJ2-1	TRBV4-2	.	CASRRLWREGNEDDEQFF	TGTGCCAGCAGACGCCTTTGGCGGGAGGGCAATGAGGACGATGAGCAGTTCTTC
.	TRBJ1-1	TRBV12-3/TRBV12-4	once	CASSFGGVTEAFF	TGTGCCAGCAGTTTCGGGGGGGTGACTGAAGCTTTCTTT
TRBD2	TRBJ2-2	TRBV19	.	CASSLGLAGVSGTRGELFF	TGTGCCAGTAGTCTCGGACTAGCGGGAGTATCGGGTACCAGGGGGGAGCTGTTTTTT
TRBD2	TRBJ2-1	TRBV9	.	CASSGGPPGGYNEQFF	TGTGCCAGCAGCGGCGGGCCCCCGGGAGGGTACAATGAGCAGTTCTTC